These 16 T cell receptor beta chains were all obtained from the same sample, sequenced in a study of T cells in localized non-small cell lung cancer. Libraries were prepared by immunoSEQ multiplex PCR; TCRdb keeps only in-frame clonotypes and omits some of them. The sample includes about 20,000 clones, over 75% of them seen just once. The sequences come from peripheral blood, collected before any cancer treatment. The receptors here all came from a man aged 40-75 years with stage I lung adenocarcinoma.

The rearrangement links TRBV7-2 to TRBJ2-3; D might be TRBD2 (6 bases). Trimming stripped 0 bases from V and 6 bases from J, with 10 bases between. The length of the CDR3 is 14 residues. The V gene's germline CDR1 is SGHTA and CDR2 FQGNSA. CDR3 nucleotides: TGTGCCAGCAGCTTAGCGGGGGGAAAGGATACGCAGTATTTT. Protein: CASSLAGGKDTQYF.

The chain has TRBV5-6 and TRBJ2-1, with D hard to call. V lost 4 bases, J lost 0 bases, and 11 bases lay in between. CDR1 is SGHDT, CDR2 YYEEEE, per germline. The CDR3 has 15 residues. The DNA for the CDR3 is TGTGCCAGCAGCATCCCCACCAACTCCTACAATGAGCAGTTCTTC. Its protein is CASSIPTNSYNEQFF.

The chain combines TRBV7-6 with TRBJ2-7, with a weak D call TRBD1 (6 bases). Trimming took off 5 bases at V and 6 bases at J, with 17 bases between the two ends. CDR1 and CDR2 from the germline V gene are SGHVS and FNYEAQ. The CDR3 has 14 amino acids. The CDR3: CASSPVTGAGEQYF. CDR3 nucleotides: TGTGCCAGCAGCCCCGTGACAGGCGCGGGCGAGCAGTACTTC.

The CDR3 DNA sequence: TGTGCCAGCACCTTGGCGGGAGACCCTACCTACAATGAGCAGTTCTTC. Its translation: CASTLAGDPTYNEQFF. V and J are TRBV7-9 and TRBJ2-1; TRBD2 aligns across 7 bases. The V segment lost 7 bases and the J segment 2 bases; nucleotides outside the gene matches: 11. From germline, CDR1 is SEHNR and CDR2 FQNEAQ (reference sequence). CDR3 length: 16 residues.

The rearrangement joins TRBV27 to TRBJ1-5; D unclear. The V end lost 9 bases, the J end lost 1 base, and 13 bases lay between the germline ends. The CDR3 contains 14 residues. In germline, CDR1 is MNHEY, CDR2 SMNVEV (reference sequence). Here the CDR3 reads CARGRRGSNQPQHF. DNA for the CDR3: TGTGCCAGGGGCCGCCGGGGAAGCAATCAGCCCCAGCATTTT.

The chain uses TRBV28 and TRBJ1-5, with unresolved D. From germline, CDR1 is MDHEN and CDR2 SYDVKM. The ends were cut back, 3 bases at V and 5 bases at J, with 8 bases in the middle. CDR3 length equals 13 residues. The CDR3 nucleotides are TGTGCCAGCAGTTTGATGGGCGATCAGCCCCAGCATTTT. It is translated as CASSLMGDQPQHF.

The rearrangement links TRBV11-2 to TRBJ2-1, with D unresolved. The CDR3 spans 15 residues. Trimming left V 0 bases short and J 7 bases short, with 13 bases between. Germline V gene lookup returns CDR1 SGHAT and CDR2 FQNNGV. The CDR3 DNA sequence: TGTGCCAGCAGCTTAGAATTAGCCTTGTGGAATGAGCAGTTCTTC. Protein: CASSLELALWNEQFF. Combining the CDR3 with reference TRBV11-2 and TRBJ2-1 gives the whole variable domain EAGVAQSPRYKIIEKRQSVAFWCNPISGHATLYWYQQILGQGPKLLIQFQNNGVVDDSQLPKDRFSAERLKGVDSTLKIQPAKLEDSAVYLCASSLELALWNEQFFGPGTRLTVL.

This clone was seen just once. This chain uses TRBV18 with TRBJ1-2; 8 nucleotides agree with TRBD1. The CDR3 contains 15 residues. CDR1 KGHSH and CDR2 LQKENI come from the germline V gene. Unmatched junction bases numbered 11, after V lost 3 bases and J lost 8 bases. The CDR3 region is CASSPNSGQGDGYTF. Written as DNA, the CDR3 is TGTGCCAGCTCACCCAATTCAGGACAGGGAGACGGCTACACCTTC.

The CDR3 spells CASSPQAGANTEAFF. DNA of the CDR3: TGTGCCAGCTCACCACAGGCAGGCGCTAACACTGAAGCTTTCTTT. The chain recombines TRBV18 with TRBJ1-1, with no clear D. Trimming removed 1 base from V and 2 bases from J, with 11 bases in between. The V gene's germline CDR1 is KGHSH and CDR2 LQKENI. The CDR3 contains 15 residues.

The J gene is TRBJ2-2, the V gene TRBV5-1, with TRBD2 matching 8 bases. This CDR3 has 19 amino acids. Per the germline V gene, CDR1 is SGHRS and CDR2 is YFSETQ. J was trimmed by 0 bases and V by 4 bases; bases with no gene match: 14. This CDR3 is CASSLRSLAGSTNTGELFF. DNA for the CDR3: TGCGCCAGCAGCCTCCGCTCCTTAGCGGGGAGCACGAACACCGGGGAGCTGTTTTTT.

The CDR3 loop reads CASLEWPNEQFF. The DNA of the CDR3 is TGTGCCAGCCTGGAATGGCCCAATGAGCAGTTCTTC. The rearrangement joins TRBV2 to TRBJ2-1; D ambiguous. The germline V and J ends were trimmed by 8 bases and 6 bases, with 11 bases remaining between them. The CDR3 covers 12 residues. CDR1 SNHLY and CDR2 FYNNEI come from the germline V gene.

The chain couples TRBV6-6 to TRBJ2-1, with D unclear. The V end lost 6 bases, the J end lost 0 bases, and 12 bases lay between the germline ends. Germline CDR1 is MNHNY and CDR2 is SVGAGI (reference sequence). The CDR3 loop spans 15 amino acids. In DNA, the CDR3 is TGTGCCAGCAGGCAACTTGGCAGCTCCTACAATGAGCAGTTCTTC. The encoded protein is CASRQLGSSYNEQFF.

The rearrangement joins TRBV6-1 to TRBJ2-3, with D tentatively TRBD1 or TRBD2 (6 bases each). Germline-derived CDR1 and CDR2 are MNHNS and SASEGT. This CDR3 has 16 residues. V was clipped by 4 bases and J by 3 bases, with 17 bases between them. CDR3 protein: CASSAGRGRWTDTQYF. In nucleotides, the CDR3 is TGTGCCAGCAGTGCCGGACGGGGGCGTTGGACAGATACGCAGTATTTT.

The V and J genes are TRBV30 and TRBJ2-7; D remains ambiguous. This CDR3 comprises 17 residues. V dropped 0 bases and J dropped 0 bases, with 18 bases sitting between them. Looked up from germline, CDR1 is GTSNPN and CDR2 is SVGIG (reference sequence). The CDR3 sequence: CAWSVFFSSASSYEQYF. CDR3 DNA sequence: TGTGCCTGGAGTGTCTTTTTCTCGAGCGCCAGCTCCTACGAGCAGTACTTC.

The CDR3 spells CASSPRGAEDFSYNEQFF. The CDR3 DNA reads as TGTGCCAGCAGCCCCCGAGGGGCGGAAGACTTCTCCTACAATGAGCAGTTCTTC. This chain links TRBV9 with TRBJ2-1; D might be TRBD1 or TRBD2, each matching 5 bases. The ends were cut back, 4 bases at V and 0 bases at J, with 20 bases in the middle. This CDR3 contains 18 residues. The germline V gene has CDR1 SGDLS and CDR2 YYNGEE.

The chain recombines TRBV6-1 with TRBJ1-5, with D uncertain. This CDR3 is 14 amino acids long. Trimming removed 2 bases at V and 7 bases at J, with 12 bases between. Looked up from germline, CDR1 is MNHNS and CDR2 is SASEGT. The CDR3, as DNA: TGTGCCAGCAGTGAACGTAGGGTGGGACAGCCCCAGCATTTT. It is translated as CASSERRVGQPQHF.